This passage covers 22 T cell receptor beta chains from one sample sequenced in a study of OX40 agonist ivuxolimab in advanced cancers. Sequencing used immunoSEQ multiplex PCR; TCRdb keeps in-frame clones, though not all of them. The data hold fewer than 40,000 clones, with 84% observed a single time. Source: CD4+ or CD8+ T cells sorted from blood, taken in a trial of the OX40 agonist ivuxolimab. These receptors all stem from an adult with an advanced solid tumor such as melanoma, head and neck, liver or kidney cancer.

This clone has just a few counts. The chain recombines TRBV5-1 with TRBJ2-1; D ambiguous. Trimming left V 5 bases short and J 2 bases short, with 14 bases between. Germline CDR1 reads SGHRS; CDR2 reads YFSETQ. The CDR3 consists of 15 residues. The CDR3 reads CASSLAEPTYNEQFF. For the CDR3, the DNA is TGCGCCAGCAGTCTGGCCGAACCTACCTACAATGAGCAGTTCTTC.

The rearrangement uses TRBV5-1 and TRBJ2-7, with 8 bases that match TRBD1. This CDR3 spans 12 amino acids. CDR1 is SGHRS and CDR2 is YFSETQ in the germline V gene. V gave up 4 bases and J gave up 6 bases; unmatched junction bases: 3. CDR3 nucleotides: TGCGCCAGCAGCCAGGACAGGGTCGAGCAGTACTTC. Its translation: CASSQDRVEQYF.

This chain joins TRBV10-2 and TRBJ1-1; TRBD1 agrees at 10 bases. The CDR3 covers 15 residues. Germline lookup yields CDR1 WSHSY and CDR2 SAAADI. V lost 6 bases and J lost 3; bases outside the gene matches: 7. The CDR3 bases are TGCGCCAGCAGCGACAGGGGGCCCACCTACACTGAAGCTTTCTTT. Translating it yields CASSDRGPTYTEAFF.

The CDR3 reads CASSLEVTRPLGGYTF. CDR3 DNA: TGCGCCAGCAGCTTGGAGGTGACGCGGCCCCTCGGTGGCTACACCTTC. V is TRBV5-1 and J is TRBJ1-2; no firm D call. The length of the CDR3 is 16 residues. CDR1 SGHRS and CDR2 YFSETQ come from the germline V gene. V was trimmed by 0 bases and J by 7 bases, leaving 19 bases between them.

The rearrangement joins TRBV15 to TRBJ2-7; the D gene is possibly TRBD2 (5 bases). The CDR3 totals 15 residues. Per the germline V gene, CDR1 is LNHNV and CDR2 is YYDKDF (reference sequence). Trimming left V 0 bases short and J 0 bases short, with 9 bases between. The CDR3 coding sequence is TGTGCCACCAGCAGAGATTTTGGGAGCTCCTACGAGCAGTACTTC. It codes for CATSRDFGSSYEQYF.

J is TRBJ2-3 and V is TRBV4-2; tentative D call: TRBD2 (5 bases). Germline V CDR1 and CDR2: LGHNA, YNFKEQ. The CDR3 contains 16 residues. V lost 3 bases and J 5 bases, leaving 18 bases between the germline ends. The CDR3 is CASSQRVGESEDTQYF. The CDR3 DNA reads as TGTGCCAGCAGCCAGAGGGTGGGCGAATCGGAAGATACGCAGTATTTT.

CDR3 in DNA: TGTGCCAGCAGCCTTAGACAGGGATTCGTTGCTTTCTTT. Protein product: CASSLRQGFVAFF. V usage is TRBV11-3 and J usage is TRBJ1-1; 7 nucleotides match TRBD1. The germline V gene encodes CDR1 SGHNT and CDR2 YENEEA. The CDR3 length is 13 residues. The trim removed 5 bases at V and 11 bases at J, leaving 11 bases unmatched.

The gene calls are TRBV9 and TRBJ2-1, with 7 nucleotides matching TRBD2. Looked up from germline, CDR1 is SGDLS and CDR2 is YYNGEE. The V segment lost 3 bases and the J segment 4 bases; nucleotides outside the gene matches: 10. The CDR3 length is 16 residues. The CDR3 is CASSENPGGGYNEQFF. The CDR3 bases are TGTGCCAGCAGCGAAAACCCGGGAGGAGGATACAATGAGCAGTTCTTC.

J is TRBJ2-1 and V is TRBV15; TRBD1 agrees at 10 bases. The germline V gene has CDR1 LNHNV and CDR2 YYDKDF (reference sequence). The CDR3 covers 17 residues. The J segment lost 6 bases and the V segment lost 0 bases, leaving 8 bases of the junction unmatched. This CDR3 reads CATSRDPSGTGANEQFF. DNA for the CDR3: TGTGCCACCAGCAGAGATCCCTCGGGGACAGGGGCCAATGAGCAGTTCTTC.

This clone is labeled medium-sized. The CDR3 nucleotides read TGTGCCAGCAGGGATGTGGGGGACAATCAGCCCCAGCATTTT. This translates into CASRDVGDNQPQHF. The gene calls are TRBV27 and TRBJ1-5, with D maybe TRBD1 (5 bases). The CDR3 is made up of 14 amino acids. Trimming took off 6 bases at V and 3 bases at J, with 12 bases between the two ends. CDR1 is MNHEY, CDR2 SMNVEV, per germline (reference sequence).

The chain is built from TRBV7-2 and TRBJ2-5; 9 nucleotides match TRBD1. J gave up 5 bases and V 5 bases, and 9 bases lay outside the gene matches. The CDR3 runs 15 residues. Germline assignment: CDR1 SGHTA and CDR2 FQGNSA. CDR3 in amino acids: CASSRRDRVGETQYF. CDR3 DNA sequence: TGTGCCAGCAGCCGGAGGGACAGGGTGGGGGAGACCCAGTACTTC.

This chain joins TRBV27 and TRBJ2-7; D is ambiguous. This CDR3 has 13 amino acids. V was shortened by 2 bases and J by 4 bases, with 9 bases between the two germline ends. The germline gives CDR1 MNHEY, CDR2 SMNVEV (reference sequence). Here the CDR3 reads CASSLRNGYEQYF. DNA for the CDR3: TGTGCCAGCAGTTTAAGGAACGGGTACGAGCAGTACTTC.

This chain links TRBV30 with TRBJ1-6; 9 nucleotides align to TRBD1. CDR3 length equals 16 residues. V gave up 2 bases and J gave up 7 bases; unmatched junction bases: 9. The germline CDR1 and CDR2 sequences are GTSNPN and SVGIG (reference sequence). The CDR3 region has the DNA TGTGCCTGGAGTCCGAGGACAGGGGTAGGCAATTCACCCCTCCACTTT. It translates to CAWSPRTGVGNSPLHF.

The CDR3 loop is CASSLASSGDQETQYF. In DNA form, the CDR3 reads TGTGCCAGCAGCTTAGCGAGTAGCGGGGACCAAGAGACCCAGTACTTC. J is TRBJ2-5 and V is TRBV7-9; TRBD2 aligns across 8 bases. The J segment lost 0 bases and the V segment lost 0 bases, leaving 3 bases of the junction unmatched. The CDR3 contains 16 residues. From germline, CDR1 is SEHNR and CDR2 FQNEAQ (reference sequence).

The chain is built from TRBV11-2 and TRBJ2-1, with 8 bases that match TRBD1. The V gene's germline CDR1 is SGHAT and CDR2 FQNNGV. The CDR3 length is 16 residues. The junction had 13 bases not matched to a gene; V was cut back by 4 bases and J by 8 bases. CDR3 in amino acids: CASSSNLGTGWDEQFF. Here the CDR3 DNA reads TGTGCCAGCAGCTCCAACCTCGGGACAGGTTGGGATGAGCAGTTCTTC.

The chain uses TRBV5-1 and TRBJ1-1; no firm D call. From germline, CDR1 is SGHRS and CDR2 YFSETQ. There are 14 residues in the CDR3. Trimming stripped 0 bases from V and 3 bases from J, with 9 bases between. CDR3 sequence: CASSLGIVDTEAFF. CDR3 bases: TGCGCCAGCAGCTTGGGGATTGTAGACACTGAAGCTTTCTTT.

The chain couples TRBV6-5 to TRBJ1-5; tentatively, D is TRBD1 (6 bases). Trimming cost V 5 bases and J 6 bases, with 14 bases left between them. The CDR3 loop spans 14 amino acids. The germline CDR1 and CDR2 sequences are MNHEY and SVGAGI. In DNA, the CDR3 is TGTGCCAGCAGTCTCGGGACACAAGGTCAGCCCCAGCATTTT. It yields the protein CASSLGTQGQPQHF.

The chain links TRBV27 to TRBJ2-7; tentatively, D is TRBD1 (6 bases). V was pared by 2 bases and J by 6 bases, with 11 bases between. The CDR3 is 13 residues long. Germline CDR1 and CDR2: MNHEY and SMNVEV (reference sequence). The CDR3 reads CASSLAQGFEQYF. The CDR3 DNA is TGTGCCAGCAGTTTAGCACAGGGTTTCGAGCAGTACTTC.

The CDR3 sequence is CASSIPGIQSLYGYTF. The CDR3 DNA follows: TGTGCCAGCAGCATACCCGGGATCCAAAGCCTCTATGGCTACACCTTC. This rearrangement joins TRBV5-4 to TRBJ1-2, with D unclear. V was clipped by 4 bases and J by 4 bases, with 20 bases between them. The CDR3 is 16 amino acids. Per the germline V gene, CDR1 is SGHNT and CDR2 is YYREEE (reference sequence).

The rearrangement uses TRBV4-1 and TRBJ2-5; TRBD2 aligns across 8 bases. The CDR3 sequence is 17 residues long. Trimming at V came to 1 base and at J to 4 bases, leaving 11 bases not matched to a gene. CDR1 is MGHRA and CDR2 is YSYEKL in the germline V gene. The CDR3 is CASSQGSQRGPGETQYF. The CDR3, as DNA: TGCGCCAGCAGCCAAGGATCCCAGCGGGGGCCTGGAGAGACCCAGTACTTC.

The V gene is TRBV13, the J gene TRBJ2-4; D ambiguous. The V end lost 4 bases, the J end lost 0 bases, and 10 bases lay between the germline ends. The CDR3 is 15 amino acids. Germline CDR1 reads PRHDT; CDR2 reads FYEKMQ (reference sequence). In nucleotides, the CDR3 is TGTGCCAGCAGCTCTGTTGGCCTAGCCAAAAACATTCAGTACTTC. This encodes CASSSVGLAKNIQYF. The variable domain in full, with the rest retrieved from reference TRBV13 and TRBJ2-4, is AAGVIQSPRHLIKEKRETATLKCYPIPRHDTVYWYQQGPGQDPQFLISFYEKMQSDKGSIPDRFSAQQFSDYHSELNMSSLELGDSALYFCASSSVGLAKNIQYFGAGTRLSVL.

The rearrangement uses TRBV6-1 and TRBJ1-5; D uncertain. Germline V lookup: CDR1 MNHNS, CDR2 SASEGT. V was pared by 4 bases and J by 2 bases, with 9 bases between. This CDR3 contains 14 residues. This CDR3 is CASSVVRRNQPQHF. CDR3 bases: TGTGCCAGCAGTGTTGTTCGTCGCAATCAGCCCCAGCATTTT.